The TCR beta chain under discussion was sequenced for a study of molecular identifiers for immune sequencing clone quantification. Points from the study as a whole: Clones above 20 RNA copies contained over 97% of effector molecules and under 1% of naive molecules.

This clonotype was seen many times. What it binds is not known. From roughly 20,000 to 1,000,000 sorted cells, naive CD8 libraries were generated with 10%, 30% or 50% RNA. CD8+CD4-CCR7+CD45RA+ cells were sorted as naive CD8 T cells. TCR libraries were built in bulk with a published protocol and specific TCR primers. A single record per CDR3 protein comes from TCRdb applying MiXCR to the PCR reads. This sample has more than 300,000 distinct CDR3 sequences, with around a fifth found just once. The source material was naive CD8+ T cells from blood, with Jurkat cell RNA spiked in. The subset denotes: FACS-sorted CD8+CD4-CCR7+CD45RA+ naive T cells. The clonotype was recovered from a human donor in good health. Some libraries in this study had Jurkat cell RNA spiked in.

The chain's CDR3 is CASSPEAGGTDTQYF. The CDR3 DNA reads as TGTGCCAGCAGTCCCGAGGCGGGGGGCACAGATACGCAGTATTTT. The chain uses TRBV27 and TRBJ2-3; 7 bases agree with TRBD2. J was trimmed by 1 base and V by 5 bases; bases with no gene match: 6. The CDR3 loop spans 15 amino acids. Germline V gene data show CDR1 as MNHEY and CDR2 as SMNVEV (reference sequence).